This TCR beta chain was retrieved from a study of OX40 agonist ivuxolimab in advanced cancers. Only in-frame clones appear in the TCRdb table, and some are missing; sequencing was by immunoSEQ multiplex PCR. The table includes more than 50,000 clones, around 85% detected once. A note on this clone: Its target is not known.

Any history of autoimmune disease or systemic immunosuppression disqualified patients. Trimming took off 0 bases at V and 6 bases at J, with 17 bases between the two ends. The V gene's germline CDR1 is SGHAT and CDR2 FQNNGV. The CDR3 is 16 amino acids. Regarding the study as a whole: On average, CD8+ T cells showed a greater number of expanded clones than CD4+. Low normalized T-cell clonal expansion was also seen in some nonresponders.

The sequencing used CD4+ or CD8+ T cells sorted from blood, collected in a trial of the OX40 agonist ivuxolimab. The chain uses TRBV11-2 and TRBJ1-2; D not certain. The clonotype was recovered from an adult with an advanced solid tumor such as melanoma, head and neck, liver or kidney cancer. The CDR3 coding sequence is TGTGCCAGCAGCTTAGATCTTTGGGGAGTGGAGGATGGCTACACCTTC. It codes for CASSLDLWGVEDGYTF.